This T cell receptor (beta chain) was sequenced in a study of blood T cell repertoires in COVID-19. Profiled with immunoSEQ multiplex PCR; TCRdb holds only in-frame clones, not every one. The sample contains 100,000 to 130,000 clones, about four fifths of which appear only once. Germline assignment: CDR1 SNHLY and CDR2 FYNNEI. The CDR3 totals 13 residues. The V end lost 7 bases, the J end lost 7 bases, and 17 bases lay between the germline ends. This clone was picked up one time. V usage is TRBV2 and J usage is TRBJ2-7; possible D gene TRBD1, 6 bases. Sequencing was carried out using peripheral blood. This clonotype was obtained from a woman in her 70s with acute or convalescent COVID-19. The CDR3 reads CASMGRGYSEQYF. The CDR3 DNA reads TGTGCCAGCATGGGCAGGGGATACTCTGAGCAGTACTTC.